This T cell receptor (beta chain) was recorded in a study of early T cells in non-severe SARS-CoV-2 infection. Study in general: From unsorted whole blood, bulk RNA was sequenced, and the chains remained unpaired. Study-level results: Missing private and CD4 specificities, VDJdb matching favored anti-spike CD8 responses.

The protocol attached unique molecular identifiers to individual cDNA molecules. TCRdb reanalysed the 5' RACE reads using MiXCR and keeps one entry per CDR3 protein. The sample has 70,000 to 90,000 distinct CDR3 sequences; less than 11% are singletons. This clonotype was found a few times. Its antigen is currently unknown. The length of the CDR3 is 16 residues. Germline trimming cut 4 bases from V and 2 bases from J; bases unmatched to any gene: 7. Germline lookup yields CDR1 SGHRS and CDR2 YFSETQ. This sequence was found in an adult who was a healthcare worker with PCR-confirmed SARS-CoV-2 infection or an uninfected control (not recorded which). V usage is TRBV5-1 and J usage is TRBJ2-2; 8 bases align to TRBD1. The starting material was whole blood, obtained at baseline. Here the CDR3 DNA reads TGCGCCAGCAGCACCCAGGGGGCATCAAACACCGGGGAGCTGTTTTTT. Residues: CASSTQGASNTGELFF.